The 20 T cell receptor beta chains below all came from one sample that was sequenced in a study of shared clonotypes between healthy human individuals. Profiled with immunoSEQ multiplex PCR; TCRdb holds only in-frame clones, not every one. The table lists 2.3 million or so clones, 85% to 95% of them singletons. The specimen sequenced was naive CD4+ T cells from PBMCs. The subset is: CD45RA+ positively selected. The receptors come from a man younger than 30 in good health. Some clones in this sample may be carry-over from other donors' samples.

The table lists this clone with a count of one. The chain joins TRBV25-1 to TRBJ2-5; D is uncertain. Trimming took 3 bases from V and 9 from J, leaving 20 bases between them. The CDR3 is 15 residues long. From germline, CDR1 is MGHDK and CDR2 SYGVNS. The CDR3 is CASSEGLGSVTPQYF. The DNA for the CDR3 is TGTGCCAGCAGTGAGGGTTTGGGGTCAGTGACCCCCCAGTACTTC. Full variable domain (rest looked up from reference TRBV25-1 and TRBJ2-5): EADIYQTPRYLVIGTGKKITLECSQTMGHDKMYWYQQDPGMELHLIHYSYGVNSTEKGDLSSESTVSRIRTEHFPLTLESARPSHTSQYLCASSEGLGSVTPQYFGPGTRLLVL.

CDR3 sequence (DNA): TGTGCCAGCAGTGCCCTCGGGGCTAGCGGGAGGTACGAGCAGTACTTC. This translates into CASSALGASGRYEQYF. The chain has TRBV28 and TRBJ2-7; 11 nucleotides match TRBD2. This CDR3 has 16 amino acids. Germline loops: CDR1 MDHEN, CDR2 SYDVKM. Germline trimming cut 5 bases from V and 4 bases from J; bases unmatched to any gene: 10.

V and J are TRBV9 and TRBJ2-4; 7 bases line up with TRBD2. Germline V gives CDR1 SGDLS, CDR2 YYNGEE. The junction had 8 bases not matched to a gene; V was cut back by 4 bases and J by 7 bases. The CDR3 is made up of 14 amino acids. The CDR3 DNA reads TGTGCCAGCAGCCCGCGACTAGCCGGGAACATTCAGTACTTC. Its protein is CASSPRLAGNIQYF.

The rearrangement joins TRBV2 to TRBJ2-7; unclear D gene. V shed 6 bases and J shed 5 bases, with 8 bases lying between them. This CDR3 contains 11 residues. Germline V gene sequence: CDR1 SNHLY, CDR2 FYNNEI. CDR3 sequence (DNA): TGTGCCAGCAGGGATGTGAACGAGCAGTACTTC. It is translated as CASRDVNEQYF.

The chain combines TRBV6-1 with TRBJ2-1, with TRBD2 matching 13 bases. Trimming took 7 bases from V and 7 from J; bases not matched to a gene: 7. This CDR3 region has 15 residues. Germline V lookup: CDR1 MNHNS, CDR2 SASEGT. The CDR3 DNA follows: TGTGCCAGCATGACCGGGACTAGCGGGACTAATGAGCAGTTCTTC. Protein: CASMTGTSGTNEQFF.

This clone was seen only once. This rearrangement joins TRBV28 to TRBJ1-6; 8 positions agree with TRBD1. The V and J ends lost 6 bases and 6 bases, in that order; junction bases with no gene match: 4. The CDR3 contains 14 residues. CDR1 is MDHEN and CDR2 is SYDVKM in the germline V gene. CDR3 nucleotide sequence: TGTGCCAGCAGAAGGACAGGGTTTAATTCACCCCTCCACTTT. Its protein is CASRRTGFNSPLHF.

The chain couples TRBV19 to TRBJ2-6; TRBD1 matches at 7 bases. CDR3 length equals 17 residues. Germline CDR1 and CDR2: LNHDA and SQIVND (reference sequence). V dropped 5 bases and J dropped 2; count of bases not matched to a gene: 9. This CDR3 reads CASSPFDRAPGANVLTF. CDR3 bases: TGTGCCAGTAGTCCATTCGACAGGGCGCCTGGGGCCAACGTCCTGACTTTC.

The V call is TRBV29-1, the J call TRBJ1-2; 11 positions agree with TRBD1. In germline, CDR1 is SQVTM, CDR2 ANQGSEA. This CDR3 contains 14 residues. After removal of 7 bases from V and 5 bases from J, the junction contained 9 bases not matched to a gene. This CDR3 reads CSALGQGADYGYTF. The CDR3 nucleotides are TGCAGCGCCCTCGGACAGGGGGCCGATTATGGCTACACCTTC.

This sequence joins TRBV19 and TRBJ2-3; 7 bases align to TRBD1. Germline-derived CDR1 and CDR2 are LNHDA and SQIVND (reference sequence). CDR3 size: 15 residues. Trimming cost V 6 bases and J 0 bases; bases outside gene matches: 6. The CDR3 reads CASRRQGTSTDTQYF. The CDR3, as DNA: TGTGCCAGTAGGAGACAGGGTACTAGCACAGATACGCAGTATTTT. Full variable domain (remainder filled in from reference TRBV19 and TRBJ2-3): DGGITQSPKYLFRKEGQNVTLSCEQNLNHDAMYWYRQDPGQGLRLIYYSQIVNDFQKGDIAEGYSVSREKKESFPLTVTSAQKNPTAFYLCASRRQGTSTDTQYFGPGTRLTVL.

The CDR3 nucleotides are TGTGCCAGCAGCTTCTCCGACAGGGGAGAGAACCCTTACTCCGGCGAGCAGTACTTC. It encodes CASSFSDRGENPYSGEQYF. This chain joins TRBV7-9 and TRBJ2-7; TRBD1 aligns across 8 bases. The CDR3 consists of 19 residues. The germline V gene encodes CDR1 SEHNR and CDR2 FQNEAQ (reference sequence). Trimming at V came to 3 bases and at J to 6 bases, leaving 22 bases not matched to a gene.

The genes are TRBV28 and TRBJ2-7, with a tentative D call TRBD2 (6 bases). Germline CDR1 MDHEN, CDR2 SYDVKM. Trimming cost V 7 bases and J 2 bases, with 18 bases left between them. The CDR3 sequence is 15 residues long. The CDR3 DNA follows: TGTGCCAGCAAGAAGGTCTATAGCGGTACCTACGAGCAGTACTTC. Translating it yields CASKKVYSGTYEQYF.

This clone was seen only a few times. The J gene is TRBJ1-1, the V gene TRBV20-1; the D gene is possibly TRBD1 (5 bases). The ends were cut back, 7 bases at V and 11 bases at J, with 11 bases in the middle. Germline CDR1 is DFQATT and CDR2 is SNEGSKA (reference sequence). This CDR3 spans 9 amino acids. The CDR3 is CSEQDSAFF. The CDR3 DNA follows: TGCAGTGAACAGGACTCGGCTTTCTTT.

This chain connects TRBV5-6 to TRBJ2-3; TRBD2 agrees at 10 bases. Germline values: CDR1 SGHDT, CDR2 YYEEEE. The CDR3 contains 16 residues. Trimming at V came to 0 bases and at J to 2 bases, leaving 3 bases not matched to a gene. The CDR3 DNA follows: TGTGCCAGCAGCTTGGCTAGCGGGAGTTTCACAGATACGCAGTATTTT. Its translation is CASSLASGSFTDTQYF.

The V gene is TRBV28, the J gene TRBJ2-2; the match to TRBD1 covers 7 bases. The germline V gene encodes CDR1 MDHEN and CDR2 SYDVKM. This CDR3 region has 14 residues. Germline trimming cut 6 bases from V and 2 bases from J; bases unmatched to any gene: 3. The CDR3 DNA is TGTGCCAGCAGGAGACAGGGAAACACCGGGGAGCTGTTTTTT. It translates to CASRRQGNTGELFF.

The CDR3 nucleotides are TGTGCCAGCAGCGCCCGCGGGACAGGGACTGGAAACACCATATATTTT. Amino acids: CASSARGTGTGNTIYF. V is TRBV7-6 and J is TRBJ1-3, with 9 bases identical to TRBD1. Germline V CDR1 and CDR2: SGHVS, FNYEAQ. V trimming: 5 bases; J trimming: 2 bases; junction bases outside the gene matches: 7. The CDR3 is 16 amino acids. Full variable domain (outside the CDR3, taken from reference TRBV7-6 and TRBJ1-3): GAGVSQSPRYKVTKRGQDVALRCDPISGHVSLYWYRQALGQGPEFLTYFNYEAQQDKSGLPNDRFSAERPEGSISTLTIQRTEQRDSAMYRCASSARGTGTGNTIYFGEGSWLTVV.

The J gene is TRBJ1-1, the V gene TRBV2, with a tentative D call TRBD1 (5 bases). The germline CDR1 and CDR2 sequences are SNHLY and FYNNEI. The CDR3 spans 14 residues. The V and J ends lost 6 bases and 3 bases respectively, with 14 bases between them. CDR3 amino acids: CASSGGRGDTEAFF. The DNA for the CDR3 is TGTGCCAGCAGCGGGGGTAGAGGGGACACTGAAGCTTTCTTT. The complete variable domain, with remaining parts taken from reference TRBV2 and TRBJ1-1, reads EPEVTQTPSHQVTQMGQEVILRCVPISNHLYFYWYRQILGQKVEFLVSFYNNEISEKSEIFDDQFSVERPDGSNFTLKIRSTKLEDSAMYFCASSGGRGDTEAFFGQGTRLTVV.

This clone was seen only once. The J gene is TRBJ2-7, the V gene TRBV5-8; D is uncertain. V was clipped by 3 bases and J by 1 base, with 17 bases between them. The CDR3 covers 16 residues. The V gene's germline CDR1 is SGHTS and CDR2 YDEGEE. For the CDR3, the DNA is TGTGCCAGCAGCTGGGATGGGCTTCGTGGGTCCTACGAGCAGTACTTC. Its protein product is CASSWDGLRGSYEQYF.

The chain employs TRBV6-1 and TRBJ2-7; maybe TRBD1 (6 bases). Germline V CDR1 and CDR2: MNHNS, SASEGT. The CDR3 length is 14 residues. Trimming took 7 bases from V and 8 from J, leaving 21 bases between them. As DNA, the CDR3 is TGTGCCAGCATCTCGGACAGATTCTACGATCAGCAGTACTTC. Protein product: CASISDRFYDQQYF.

The chain carries TRBV4-2 and TRBJ2-1, with a tentative D call TRBD1 (6 bases). The CDR3 is 17 residues long. Germline V gives CDR1 LGHNA, CDR2 YNFKEQ. Deletions cut 0 bases from V and 8 bases from J, with 20 bases between. CDR3 region: CASSQDLRQDDDDEQFF. Here the CDR3 DNA reads TGTGCCAGCAGCCAAGATTTACGACAGGACGACGATGATGAGCAGTTCTTC.

V gene TRBV5-4 combines with J gene TRBJ1-2; D possibly corresponds to TRBD1 (6 bases). There are 16 residues in the CDR3. V gave up 7 bases and J gave up 4 bases, with 23 bases separating them. CDR1 and CDR2 from the germline V gene are SGHNT and YYREEE (reference sequence). The CDR3, as DNA: TGTGCCAGCTATGCCTCGGCCCCGGGACACTTCTATGGCTACACCTTC. This gives the protein CASYASAPGHFYGYTF.